The sequence of this T cell receptor beta chain was determined in a study of response to subunit inactivated influenza vaccine. TCRdb re-derived calls from the RT-PCR reads in MiXCR, one entry per CDR3 protein. The sample consists of hundreds of thousands of distinct CDR3 sequences, 12% of them appearing once. Trimming at V came to 5 bases and at J to 5 bases, leaving 6 bases not matched to a gene. The CDR3 is made up of 14 amino acids. Germline CDR1 MNHNS, CDR2 SASEGT. This clonotype has only a few counts. The specimen comprised PBMCs from blood, sampled on the day of vaccination. The receptor comes from a man aged 45 to 65 who received an inactivated influenza vaccine. This chain joins TRBV6-1 and TRBJ2-3; 8 nucleotides match TRBD2. CDR3: CASSRREEVDTQYF. CDR3 nucleotide sequence: TGTGCCAGCAGTCGGCGGGAGGAAGTAGATACGCAGTATTTT.